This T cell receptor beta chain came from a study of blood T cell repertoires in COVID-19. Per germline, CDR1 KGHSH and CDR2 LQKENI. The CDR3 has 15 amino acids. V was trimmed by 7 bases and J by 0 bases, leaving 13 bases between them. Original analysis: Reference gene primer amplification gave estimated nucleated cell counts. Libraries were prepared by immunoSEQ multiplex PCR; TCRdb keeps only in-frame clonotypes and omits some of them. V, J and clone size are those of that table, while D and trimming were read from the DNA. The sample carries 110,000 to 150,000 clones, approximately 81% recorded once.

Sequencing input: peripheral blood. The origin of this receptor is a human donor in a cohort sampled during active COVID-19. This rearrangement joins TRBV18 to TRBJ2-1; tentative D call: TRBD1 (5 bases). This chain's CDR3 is CASWTDTSSYNEQFF. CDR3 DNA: TGTGCCAGCTGGACGGACACCAGCTCCTACAATGAGCAGTTCTTC.